This entry lists 17 T cell receptor beta chains sequenced from one sample in a study of long-term antiretroviral therapy in people with HIV. Researchers report immunoSEQ v3.0 was run at survey level. Assay used: immunoSEQ multiplex PCR; TCRdb lists only in-frame clones, some missing. Counted here are tens of thousands of clones, roughly 84% occurring once; the ten biggest clones make up more than 12%. Source: unsorted PBMCs, taken 4.1 to 4.5 years after starting antiretroviral therapy. These receptors all come from a man aged 25-45 years with HIV.

The chain links TRBV4-3 to TRBJ2-3; possible D gene TRBD1, 6 bases. The CDR3 runs to 14 residues. V was trimmed by 4 bases and J by 1 base, leaving 9 bases between them. Germline V gives CDR1 LGHNA, CDR2 YSLEER. DNA of the CDR3: TGCGCCAGCAGCCGTCGACAGGGCACAGATACGCAGTATTTT. This sequence encodes CASSRRQGTDTQYF.

The genes are TRBV7-2 and TRBJ1-2, with unresolved D. Germline lookup yields CDR1 SGHTA and CDR2 FQGNSA. Deletions cut 6 bases from V and 4 bases from J, with 18 bases between. The CDR3 covers 15 residues. As DNA, the CDR3 is TGTGCCAGCAGGGACCAGCCCGGGATCGCCTATGGCTACACCTTC. Translated: CASRDQPGIAYGYTF.

J is TRBJ2-1 and V is TRBV11-2; TRBD1 might be the D (6 bases). With 1 base removed from V and 2 bases from J, the gap between germline ends came to 12 bases. Per the germline V gene, CDR1 is SGHAT and CDR2 is FQNNGV. The CDR3 has 16 residues. The CDR3 loop is CASSLARDTTYNEQFF. The CDR3 DNA reads as TGTGCCAGCAGCTTAGCCCGGGACACCACCTACAATGAGCAGTTCTTC.

V usage is TRBV6-5 and J usage is TRBJ2-3, with D uncertain. The length of the CDR3 is 14 residues. Trimming removed 2 bases at V and 4 bases at J, with 10 bases between. Per germline, CDR1 MNHEY and CDR2 SVGAGI. The CDR3 region is CASSYLLSADTQYF. Written as DNA, the CDR3 is TGTGCCAGCAGTTACCTCTTATCGGCAGATACGCAGTATTTT.

The chain has TRBV7-2 and TRBJ2-5; 7 bases are shared with TRBD1. The CDR3 consists of 13 residues. Germline CDR1 and CDR2: SGHTA and FQGNSA. V shed 1 base and J 6 bases; nucleotides not matched to a gene: 2. This CDR3 is CASSLEQGQTQYF. The CDR3, as DNA: TGTGCCAGCAGCTTAGAACAGGGGCAGACCCAGTACTTC.

By share, this clone ranks as large. The J gene is TRBJ2-1, the V gene TRBV10-3; a possible D gene is TRBD2 (6 bases). The CDR3 loop spans 17 amino acids. Trimming shortened V by 0 bases and J by 4 bases, and 16 bases separated the two germline ends. Per the germline V gene, CDR1 is ENHRY and CDR2 is SYGVKD. The CDR3 sequence is CAISESPGSRGYNEQFF. Here the CDR3 DNA reads TGTGCCATCAGTGAGTCGCCGGGATCCCGGGGGTACAATGAGCAGTTCTTC.

The chain recombines TRBV2 with TRBJ2-3; D is uncertain. V shed 2 bases and J shed 0 bases, with 6 bases lying between them. The CDR3 has 14 residues. The germline V gene has CDR1 SNHLY and CDR2 FYNNEI. CDR3 nucleotides: TGTGCCAGCAGTGAATCACCTAGCACAGATACGCAGTATTTT. Its protein is CASSESPSTDTQYF.

The chain recombines TRBV28 with TRBJ1-4, with TRBD1 identical over 8 bases. J lost 8 bases, V lost 5 bases, and 10 bases had no gene match. This CDR3 has 15 amino acids. Germline CDR1 and CDR2: MDHEN and SYDVKM. In nucleotides, the CDR3 is TGTGCCAGCAGTCCGATGACAGGGGTTAGAGAAAAACTGTTTTTT. Protein sequence: CASSPMTGVREKLFF.

The chain links TRBV6-5 to TRBJ2-7; D unresolved. The V and J ends lost 6 bases and 0 bases respectively, with 6 bases between them. CDR1 is MNHEY and CDR2 is SVGAGI in the germline V gene. The CDR3 consists of 12 residues. In DNA, the CDR3 is TGTGCCAGCAGGGACCGCTCCTACGAGCAGTACTTC. This sequence encodes CASRDRSYEQYF.

The rearrangement uses TRBV19 and TRBJ1-2; 10 bases are a match to TRBD1. CDR1 and CDR2 from the germline V gene are LNHDA and SQIVND (reference sequence). The CDR3 totals 16 residues. V dropped 0 bases and J dropped 6; count of bases not matched to a gene: 7. The DNA for the CDR3 is TGTGCCAGTAGTATAGAGGGGACAGGGGCAGCGGATGGCTACACCTTC. Protein product: CASSIEGTGAADGYTF.

V gene TRBV7-2 combines with J gene TRBJ2-7; the match to TRBD2 covers 9 bases. Trimming took 5 bases from V and 6 from J; bases not matched to a gene: 20. This CDR3 contains 18 residues. Germline assignment: CDR1 SGHTA and CDR2 FQGNSA. The CDR3 is CASSKNLPASGALSEQYF. CDR3 sequence (DNA): TGTGCCAGCAGCAAAAATCTCCCGGCTAGCGGGGCCCTCTCCGAGCAGTACTTC.

This clone has a handful of counts. This chain uses TRBV7-9 with TRBJ1-5; the D is unclear. The CDR3 loop spans 14 amino acids. V lost 3 bases to trimming and J lost 1 base, with 7 bases between them. From germline, CDR1 is SEHNR and CDR2 FQNEAQ (reference sequence). The CDR3 spells CASSFSGSNQPQHF. As DNA, the CDR3 is TGTGCCAGCAGCTTTTCCGGGAGCAATCAGCCCCAGCATTTT.

V gene TRBV7-9 combines with J gene TRBJ2-3; 8 bases are shared with TRBD1. Per the germline V gene, CDR1 is SEHNR and CDR2 is FQNEAQ (reference sequence). The CDR3 is 13 residues long. The junction had 7 bases not matched to a gene; V was cut back by 6 bases and J by 8 bases. The CDR3 is CASSSQGASTQYF. DNA of the CDR3: TGTGCCAGCAGTTCCCAGGGGGCATCTACGCAGTATTTT.

The gene calls are TRBV9 and TRBJ2-6; 7 positions agree with TRBD1. There are 18 residues in the CDR3. Germline lookup yields CDR1 SGDLS and CDR2 YYNGEE. V gave up 3 bases and J gave up 0 bases; unmatched junction bases: 9. The CDR3 region is CASSATGSLSSGANVLTF. CDR3 in DNA: TGTGCCAGCAGCGCGACAGGGTCGTTAAGCTCTGGGGCCAACGTCCTGACTTTC.

The chain uses TRBV27 and TRBJ2-7; 8 bases match TRBD1. The CDR3 covers 14 residues. The germline CDR1 and CDR2 sequences are MNHEY and SMNVEV (reference sequence). J gave up 3 bases and V 1 base, and 2 bases lay outside the gene matches. In nucleotides, the CDR3 is TGTGCCAGCAGTTTATTTGGACAGGGCTACGAGCAGTACTTC. Its protein is CASSLFGQGYEQYF.

This chain joins TRBV28 and TRBJ1-2; possible D gene TRBD1, 6 bases. Germline values: CDR1 MDHEN, CDR2 SYDVKM. This CDR3 has 13 residues. V shed 6 bases and J shed 4 bases, with 12 bases lying between them. As DNA, the CDR3 is TGTGCCAGCAGATCAGCAGGGGCCTATGGCTACACCTTC. Amino acid sequence: CASRSAGAYGYTF.

The genes are TRBV5-6 and TRBJ1-3, with D tentatively TRBD1 (5 bases). This CDR3 comprises 15 residues. Trimming pared 0 bases from V and 3 bases from J, leaving 10 bases between. Germline V gene data show CDR1 as SGHDT and CDR2 as YYEEEE. In nucleotides, the CDR3 is TGTGCCAGCAGCTTGGGTTCGGGGGTTGGAAACACCATATATTTT. Translating it yields CASSLGSGVGNTIYF.